These T cell receptor beta chains were read from a single sample in a study of shared clonotypes between healthy human individuals. Assay used: immunoSEQ multiplex PCR; TCRdb lists only in-frame clones, some missing. The table lists about 380,000 clones, about 96% of them singletons, with 0.32% in the top ten. Sequencing was carried out using memory CD8+ T cells sorted from blood. These receptors originate from a man in his thirties or forties in good health. The CDR3 runs from the conserved cysteine through the conserved F or W. D genes are given only for firm matches. Not all rows give a size; the values are once, few, many and, for expanded clones, a class.

j_gene | abundance | v_gene | d_gene | CDR3aa | CDR3nt
TRBJ1-3 | - | TRBV2 | - | CASGPRAAVVGGNTIYF | TGTGCCAGCGGTCCCAGGGCGGCGGTGGTGGGTGGAAACACCATATATTTT
TRBJ2-5 | - | TRBV4-2 | - | CASSQGPWGRETQYF | TGTGCCAGCAGCCAAGGCCCGTGGGGAAGAGAGACCCAGTACTTC
TRBJ2-7 | - | TRBV18 | TRBD1 | CASSPQGAHEQYF | TGTGCCAGCTCACCTCAGGGGGCCCACGAGCAGTACTTC
TRBJ2-5 | - | TRBV5-4 | TRBD2 | CASSSLAGGRETQYF | TGTGCCAGCAGCTCACTAGCGGGAGGGAGGGAGACCCAGTACTTC
TRBJ1-6 | - | TRBV7-9 | - | CASSHTLPGTNSPLHF | TGTGCCAGCAGCCATACCCTGCCAGGGACGAATTCACCCCTCCACTTT
TRBJ2-3 | - | TRBV6-1 | - | CASSEARVVLPDTQYF | TGTGCCAGCAGTGAAGCCCGCGTGGTACTCCCAGATACGCAGTATTTT
TRBJ1-5 | - | TRBV5-1 | TRBD1 | CASSPGQGSNQPQHF | TGCGCCAGCAGCCCGGGACAGGGCAGCAATCAGCCCCAGCATTTT
TRBJ1-2 | - | TRBV2 | - | CASSTTGWNYGYTF | TGTGCCAGCAGTACTACAGGGTGGAACTATGGCTACACCTTC
TRBJ1-4 | - | TRBV2 | - | CASSEMETDFNEKLFF | TGTGCCAGCAGTGAAATGGAGACGGACTTTAATGAAAAACTGTTTTTT
TRBJ2-2 | once | TRBV2 | - | CASSVMGLGGTGELFF | TGTGCCAGCAGTGTAATGGGGCTAGGCGGGACCGGGGAGCTGTTTTTT
TRBJ2-6 | - | TRBV30 | - | CAWSEGPGANVLTF | TGTGCCTGGAGTGAAGGCCCTGGGGCCAACGTCCTGACTTTC
TRBJ2-3 | - | TRBV4-1 | - | CASSQEISYGTDTQCF | TGCGCCAGCAGCCAAGAAATTAGTTACGGCACAGATACGCAGTGTTTT
TRBJ1-6 | - | TRBV30 | - | CAWAGTGYNSPLHF | TGTGCCTGGGCCGGGACGGGCTATAATTCACCCCTCCACTTT
TRBJ2-5 | - | TRBV6-1 | TRBD2 | CASSLAGGLETQYF | TGTGCCAGCAGTCTAGCGGGAGGACTAGAGACCCAGTACTTC
TRBJ1-5 | once | TRBV28 | TRBD1 | CASRAGGAQPQHF | TGTGCCAGCAGGGCAGGGGGCGCGCAGCCCCAGCATTTT
TRBJ1-5 | - | TRBV15 | - | CATSSRGPNQPQHF | TGTGCCACCAGCAGCCGGGGTCCGAATCAGCCCCAGCATTTT
TRBJ1-3 | - | TRBV18 | - | CASSPPSGSGNTIYF | TGTGCCAGCTCACCACCGTCAGGCTCTGGAAACACCATATATTTT
TRBJ1-5 | few | TRBV19 | - | CASSITGGDQPQHF | TGTGCCAGTAGTATAACCGGGGGGGATCAGCCCCAGCATTTT
TRBJ1-5 | - | TRBV7-9 | TRBD1 | CASSSSDRGDNQPQHF | TGTGCCAGCAGCTCCTCGGACAGGGGGGACAATCAGCCCCAGCATTTT
TRBJ1-2 | - | TRBV28 | TRBD1 | CASSLRGRGYTF | TGTGCCAGCAGTTTAAGGGGGCGGGGCTACACCTTC
TRBJ2-7 | - | TRBV28 | TRBD1 | CASSGTDYEQYF | TGTGCCAGCAGCGGGACAGACTACGAGCAGTACTTC
TRBJ2-7 | - | TRBV2 | - | CASSGKNPYEQYF | TGTGCCAGCAGTGGGAAAAACCCCTACGAGCAGTACTTC
TRBJ2-7 | - | TRBV19 | TRBD2 | CASSIDGTSGGSATYEQYF | TGTGCCAGTAGTATAGATGGGACTAGCGGAGGTTCGGCTACCTACGAGCAGTACTTC